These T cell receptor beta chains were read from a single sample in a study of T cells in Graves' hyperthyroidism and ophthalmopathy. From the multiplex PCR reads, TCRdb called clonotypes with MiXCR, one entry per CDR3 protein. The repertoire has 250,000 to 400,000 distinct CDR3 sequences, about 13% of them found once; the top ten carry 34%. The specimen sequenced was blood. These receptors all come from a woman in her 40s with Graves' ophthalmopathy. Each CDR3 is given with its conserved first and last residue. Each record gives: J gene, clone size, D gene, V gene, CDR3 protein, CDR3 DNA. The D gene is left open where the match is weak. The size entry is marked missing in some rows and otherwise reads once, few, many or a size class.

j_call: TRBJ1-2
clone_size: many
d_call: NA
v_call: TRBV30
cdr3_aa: CAWRRKGNYGYTF
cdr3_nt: TGTGCCTGGAGGAGGAAGGGGAACTATGGCTACACCTTC

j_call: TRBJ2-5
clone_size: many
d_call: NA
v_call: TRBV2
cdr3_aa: CASSGETTYQETQYF
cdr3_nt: TGTGCCAGCAGTGGGGAGACAACTTACCAAGAGACCCAGTACTTC

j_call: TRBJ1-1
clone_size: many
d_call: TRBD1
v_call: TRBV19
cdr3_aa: CASSARTGGISTEAFF
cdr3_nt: TGTGCCAGTAGTGCGCGGACAGGGGGCATCAGCACTGAAGCTTTCTTT

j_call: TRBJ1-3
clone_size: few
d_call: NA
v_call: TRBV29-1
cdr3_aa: CSVGSGTSGNTIYF
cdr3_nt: TGCAGCGTTGGATCAGGGACATCTGGAAACACCATATATTTT

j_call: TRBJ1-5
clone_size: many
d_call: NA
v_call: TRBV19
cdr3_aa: CASRREQQPQHF
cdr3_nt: TGTGCCAGCCGCCGGGAGCAGCAGCCCCAGCATTTT

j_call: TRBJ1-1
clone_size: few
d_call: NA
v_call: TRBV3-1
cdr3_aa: CASSPQGSGINTEAFF
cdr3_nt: TGTGCCAGCAGCCCGCAGGGCTCGGGGATCAACACTGAAGCTTTCTTT

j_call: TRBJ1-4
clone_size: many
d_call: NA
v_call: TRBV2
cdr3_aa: CASSHLGGNEKLFF
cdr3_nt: TGTGCCAGCAGTCACCTTGGAGGGAATGAAAAACTGTTTTTT

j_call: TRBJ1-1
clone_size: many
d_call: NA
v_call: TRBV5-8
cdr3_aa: CASSSNLMNTEAFF
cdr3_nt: TGTGCCAGCAGCTCGAACCTCATGAACACTGAAGCTTTCTTT

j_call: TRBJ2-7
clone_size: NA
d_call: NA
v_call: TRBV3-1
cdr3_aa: CASSQTTTRYEQYF
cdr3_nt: TGTGCCAGCAGCCAAACCACGACACGCTACGAGCAGTACTTC

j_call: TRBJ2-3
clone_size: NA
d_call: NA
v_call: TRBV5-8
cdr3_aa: CASARIQRRRTDTQYF
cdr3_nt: TGTGCCAGCGCGAGGATACAGCGGAGACGCACAGATACGCAGTATTTT

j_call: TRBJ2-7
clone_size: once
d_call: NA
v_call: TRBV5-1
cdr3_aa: CASSLGSGGNYEQYF
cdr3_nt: TGTGCCAGCAGCTTGGGGTCGGGCGGAAACTACGAGCAGTACTTC

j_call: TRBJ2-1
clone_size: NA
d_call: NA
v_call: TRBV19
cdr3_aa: CASNPAGGGHNEQFF
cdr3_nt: TGTGCCAGTAATCCCGCAGGAGGAGGGCACAATGAGCAGTTCTTC

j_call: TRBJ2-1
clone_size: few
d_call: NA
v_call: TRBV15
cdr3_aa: CATSRDLANEQFF
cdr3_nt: TGTGCCACCAGCAGAGATCTGGCTAATGAGCAGTTCTTC

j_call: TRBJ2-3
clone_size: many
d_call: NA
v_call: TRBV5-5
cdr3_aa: CASSAQILVRSADTQYF
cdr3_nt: TGTGCCAGCAGCGCACAAATCCTGGTAAGGAGCGCAGATACGCAGTATTTT

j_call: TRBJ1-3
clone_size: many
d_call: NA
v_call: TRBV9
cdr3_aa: CASSDGPGNTIYF
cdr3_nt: TGTGCCAGCAGCGACGGACCGGGAAACACCATATATTTT

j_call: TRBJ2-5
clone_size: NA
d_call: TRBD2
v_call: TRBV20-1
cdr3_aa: CSAREGTSEETQYF
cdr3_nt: TGCAGTGCTAGAGAGGGCACTAGCGAAGAGACCCAGTACTTC

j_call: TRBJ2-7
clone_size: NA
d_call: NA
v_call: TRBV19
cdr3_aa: CASSIGEGGSYEQYF
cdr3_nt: TGTGCCAGTAGCATAGGTGAGGGCGGATCCTACGAGCAGTACTTC

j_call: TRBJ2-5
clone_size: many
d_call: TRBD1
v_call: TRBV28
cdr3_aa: CASSADRLQETQYF
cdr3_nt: TGTGCCAGCAGTGCGGACAGGTTACAAGAGACCCAGTACTTC

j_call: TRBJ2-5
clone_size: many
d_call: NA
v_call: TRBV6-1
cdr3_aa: CASSRGSETQYF
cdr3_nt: TGTGCCAGCAGTAGGGGATCAGAGACCCAGTACTTC

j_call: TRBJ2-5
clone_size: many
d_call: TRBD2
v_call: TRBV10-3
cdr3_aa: CAISKGLARETQYF
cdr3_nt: TGTGCCATCAGTAAGGGACTAGCGAGAGAGACCCAGTACTTC

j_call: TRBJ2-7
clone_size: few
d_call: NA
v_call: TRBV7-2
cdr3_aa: CASSWGRKGNPYEQYF
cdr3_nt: TGTGCCAGCAGCTGGGGTCGGAAGGGGAACCCCTACGAGCAGTACTTC

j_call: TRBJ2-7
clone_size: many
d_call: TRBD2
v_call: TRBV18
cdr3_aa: CASSPGTSYEQYF
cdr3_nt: TGTGCCAGCAGCCCCGGGACTAGCTACGAGCAGTACTTC

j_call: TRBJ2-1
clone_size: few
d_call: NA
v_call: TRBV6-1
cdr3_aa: CASSGTGTGANEQFF
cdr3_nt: TGTGCCAGCAGTGGAACCGGGACTGGCGCGAATGAGCAGTTCTTC

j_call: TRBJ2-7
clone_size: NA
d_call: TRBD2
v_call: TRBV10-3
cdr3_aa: CAISLAGGREQYF
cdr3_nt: TGTGCCATCAGTTTAGCGGGGGGGCGCGAGCAGTACTTC

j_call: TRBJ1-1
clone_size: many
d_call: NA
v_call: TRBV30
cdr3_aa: CAWGTTEAFF
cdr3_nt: TGTGCCTGGGGGACCACTGAAGCTTTCTTT

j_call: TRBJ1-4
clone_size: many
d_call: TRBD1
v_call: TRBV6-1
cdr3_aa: CASRRQGGEKLFF
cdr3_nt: TGTGCCAGCAGAAGACAGGGCGGCGAAAAACTGTTTTTT

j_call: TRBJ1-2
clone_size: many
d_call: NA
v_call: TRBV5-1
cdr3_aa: CASSFKGDGYTF
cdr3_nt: TGCGCCAGCAGCTTCAAGGGAGATGGCTACACCTTC

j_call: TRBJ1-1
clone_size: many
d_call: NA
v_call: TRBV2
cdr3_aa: CASSEPESTEAFF
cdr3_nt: TGTGCCAGCAGTGAACCCGAATCCACTGAAGCTTTCTTT

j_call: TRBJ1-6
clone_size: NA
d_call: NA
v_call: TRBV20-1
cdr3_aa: CSARGGGGSPLHF
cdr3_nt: TGCAGTGCTAGGGGGGGCGGGGGTTCACCCCTCCACTTT

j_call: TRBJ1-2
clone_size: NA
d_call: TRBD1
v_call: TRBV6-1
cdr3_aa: CASTRAFGGGGGNYGYTF
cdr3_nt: TGTGCCAGCACCAGGGCATTTGGAGGGGGCGGAGGGAACTATGGCTACACCTTC

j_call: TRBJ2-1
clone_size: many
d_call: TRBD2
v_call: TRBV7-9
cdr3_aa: CASSSYHTSGRSNEQFF
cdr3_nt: TGTGCCAGCAGCTCCTACCACACTAGCGGGAGATCGAATGAGCAGTTCTTC

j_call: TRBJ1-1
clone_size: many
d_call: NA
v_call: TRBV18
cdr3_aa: CASSPQSNTEAFF
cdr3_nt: TGTGCCAGCTCACCACAGTCGAACACTGAAGCTTTCTTT

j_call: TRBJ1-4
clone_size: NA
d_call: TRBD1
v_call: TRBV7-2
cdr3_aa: CASSLVATGAGEKLFF
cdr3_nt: TGTGCCAGCAGCTTAGTCGCCACAGGGGCGGGGGAAAAACTGTTTTTT

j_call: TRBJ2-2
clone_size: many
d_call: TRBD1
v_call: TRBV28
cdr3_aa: CASRPTGDTGELFF
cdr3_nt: TGTGCCAGCAGGCCGACAGGGGACACCGGGGAGCTGTTTTTT

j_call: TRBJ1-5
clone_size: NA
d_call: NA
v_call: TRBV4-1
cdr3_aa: CASSQRGQQHF
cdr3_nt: TGCGCCAGCAGCCAAAGAGGACAGCAGCATTTT

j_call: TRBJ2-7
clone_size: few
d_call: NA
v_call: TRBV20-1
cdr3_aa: CSARDRAGTYEQYF
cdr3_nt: TGCAGTGCTAGAGATCGAGCAGGGACCTACGAGCAGTACTTC

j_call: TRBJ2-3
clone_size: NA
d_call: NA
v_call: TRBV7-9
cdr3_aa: CASSRWWGNTDTQYF
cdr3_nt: TGTGCCAGCAGCCGGTGGTGGGGGAACACAGATACGCAGTATTTT

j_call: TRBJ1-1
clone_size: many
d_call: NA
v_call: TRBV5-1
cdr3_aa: CASSHDGGQNTEAFF
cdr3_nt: TGCGCCAGCAGTCATGACGGAGGACAGAACACTGAAGCTTTCTTT

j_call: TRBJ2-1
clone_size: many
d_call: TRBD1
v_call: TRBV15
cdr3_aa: CATSGPKDRGRAYNEQFF
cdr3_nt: TGTGCCACCAGCGGCCCCAAAGACAGGGGTCGCGCCTACAATGAGCAGTTCTTC

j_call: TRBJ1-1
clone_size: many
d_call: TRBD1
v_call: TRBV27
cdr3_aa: CASSIQTGLEAFF
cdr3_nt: TGTGCCAGCAGTATCCAGACAGGGCTTGAAGCTTTCTTT

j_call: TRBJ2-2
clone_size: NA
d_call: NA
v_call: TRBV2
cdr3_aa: CASNIGPAGELFF
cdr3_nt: TGTGCCAGCAATATCGGGCCGGCCGGGGAGCTGTTTTTT

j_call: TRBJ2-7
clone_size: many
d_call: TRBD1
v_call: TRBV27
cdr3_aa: CASHPQGATYEQYF
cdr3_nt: TGTGCCAGCCACCCCCAGGGGGCCACCTACGAGCAGTACTTC

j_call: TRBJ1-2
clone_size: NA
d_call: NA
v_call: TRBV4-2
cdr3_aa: CASSQPGPGAGGYTF
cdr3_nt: TGTGCCAGCAGCCAACCGGGACCGGGGGCCGGCGGCTACACCTTC

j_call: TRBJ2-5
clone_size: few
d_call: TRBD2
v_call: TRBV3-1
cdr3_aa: CASSRGLAGDRPTQYF
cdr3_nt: TGTGCCAGCAGCCGGGGACTAGCGGGTGATAGGCCGACCCAGTACTTC

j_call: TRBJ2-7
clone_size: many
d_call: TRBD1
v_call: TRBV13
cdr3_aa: CASSNARDSHSVAYEQYF
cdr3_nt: TGTGCCAGCAGCAACGCCAGGGACAGCCATTCCGTCGCCTACGAGCAGTACTTC

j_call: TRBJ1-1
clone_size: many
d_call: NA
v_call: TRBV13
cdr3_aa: CASSYMIGTAPSTEAFF
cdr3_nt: TGTGCCAGCAGCTACATGATCGGGACGGCCCCCAGCACTGAAGCTTTCTTT